This TCR beta chain was sequenced during a study of metastatic and nonmetastatic thyroid tumors. V gave up 2 bases and J gave up 3 bases; unmatched junction bases: 3. Germline CDR1 is SNHLY and CDR2 is FYNNEI. The CDR3 has 14 amino acids. Using MiXCR, TCRdb reanalyzed the PCR reads. The data hold over 35,000 clones, with around 16% observed a single time. General study results and limits: Significantly greater TCR beta diversity was reportedly found in malignant thyroid tumors than in benign nodules (in blood and tumor).

Prior to thyroid surgery, none of the patients had received any treatment. In this sample, this clone turned up many times. Antigen specificity is unknown. The chain employs TRBV2 and TRBJ1-2, with TRBD1 matching 7 bases. The sample taken for sequencing was tumor tissue. This receptor was taken from a female donor with papillary thyroid cancer or a benign thyroid nodule (not recorded which). Some clones in this sample may be carry-over from other donors' samples. The CDR3 here is CASSERGRDYGYTF. The CDR3 nucleotides are TGTGCCAGCAGTGAAAGGGGGCGCGACTATGGCTACACCTTC. Supplemented by reference TRBV2 and TRBJ1-2, the full variable domain reads EPEVTQTPSHQVTQMGQEVILRCVPISNHLYFYWYRQILGQKVEFLVSFYNNEISEKSEIFDDQFSVERPDGSNFTLKIRSTKLEDSAMYFCASSERGRDYGYTFGSGTRLTVV.